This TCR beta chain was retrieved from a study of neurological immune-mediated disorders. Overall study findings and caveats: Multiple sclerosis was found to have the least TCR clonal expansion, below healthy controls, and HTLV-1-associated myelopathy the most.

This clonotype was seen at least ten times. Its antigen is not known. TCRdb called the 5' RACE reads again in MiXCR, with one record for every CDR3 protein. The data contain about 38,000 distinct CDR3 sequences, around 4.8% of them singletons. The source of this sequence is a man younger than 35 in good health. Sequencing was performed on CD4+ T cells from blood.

CDR3 sequence: CSARGRLGTEETQYF. The CDR3, as DNA: TGCAGTGCTAGAGGGCGCCTCGGCACTGAAGAGACCCAGTACTTC. The gene calls are TRBV20-1 and TRBJ2-5, with D hard to call. The ends were cut back, 1 base at V and 3 bases at J, with 15 bases in the middle. The CDR3 consists of 15 residues. Germline CDR1 and CDR2: DFQATT and SNEGSKA (reference sequence).